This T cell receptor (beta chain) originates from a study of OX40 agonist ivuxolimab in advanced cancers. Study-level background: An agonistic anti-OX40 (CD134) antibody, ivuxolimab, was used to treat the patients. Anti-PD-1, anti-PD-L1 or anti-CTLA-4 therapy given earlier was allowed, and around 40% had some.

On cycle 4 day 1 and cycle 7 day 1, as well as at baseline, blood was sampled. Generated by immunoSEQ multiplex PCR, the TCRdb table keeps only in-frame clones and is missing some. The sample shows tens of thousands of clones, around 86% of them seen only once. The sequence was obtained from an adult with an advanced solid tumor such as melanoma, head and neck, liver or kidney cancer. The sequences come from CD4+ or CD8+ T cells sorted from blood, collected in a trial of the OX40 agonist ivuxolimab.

In DNA, the CDR3 is TGTGCCAGCAGCTTCCCCACTAGAAAAGAGACCCAGTACTTC. Residues: CASSFPTRKETQYF. This chain uses TRBV13 with TRBJ2-5, with D maybe TRBD2 (5 bases). The germline V and J ends were trimmed by 3 bases and 3 bases, with 11 bases remaining between them. CDR1 and CDR2 (germline): PRHDT, FYEKMQ (reference sequence). The CDR3 is 14 amino acids.